The 3 T cell receptor beta chains presented below share a single source sample, sequenced in a study of OX40 agonist ivuxolimab in advanced cancers. The library relied on the immunoSEQ multiplex PCR assay. The clones in this table, taken by TCRdb from immuneACCESS, are in-frame only. Not every clone is retained; where verified, under half of the shortfall comes from an unresolved V gene, and the cause of the rest is unknown. The sample table shows around 70,000 clones, and about 82% are seen once. The top ten clones comprise approximately 11% of the sample. The sequencing used CD4+ or CD8+ T cells sorted from blood, collected in a trial of the OX40 agonist ivuxolimab. These receptor sequences come from an adult with an advanced solid tumor such as melanoma, head and neck, liver or kidney cancer.

This chain joins TRBV5-1 and TRBJ2-2, with a possible D match to TRBD2 (6 bases). This CDR3 is 17 amino acids long. Germline values: CDR1 SGHRS, CDR2 YFSETQ. Trimming stripped 4 bases from V and 0 bases from J, with 16 bases between. The CDR3 DNA is TGCGCCAGCAGCCCCGGGAGTCGGGCGGCGAACACCGGGGAGCTGTTTTTT. It is translated as CASSPGSRAANTGELFF.

The rearrangement joins TRBV7-2 to TRBJ2-4, with 8 nucleotides matching TRBD1. Trimming removed 1 base from V and 4 bases from J; junction bases left unmatched: 3. There are 15 residues in the CDR3. CDR1 is SGHTA, CDR2 FQGNSA, per germline. Here the CDR3 reads CASSLGGTGKNIQYF. The DNA for the CDR3 is TGTGCCAGCAGCTTAGGTGGGACAGGAAAAAACATTCAGTACTTC.

V gene TRBV5-1 combines with J gene TRBJ2-1; 9 bases fit TRBD1. Germline values: CDR1 SGHRS, CDR2 YFSETQ. V was clipped by 3 bases and J by 8 bases; unmatched bases: 9. This CDR3 comprises 15 residues. The DNA of the CDR3 is TGCGCCAGCAGCTGGGGGACAGGGAATAGGGATGAGCAGTTCTTC. The encoded protein is CASSWGTGNRDEQFF.